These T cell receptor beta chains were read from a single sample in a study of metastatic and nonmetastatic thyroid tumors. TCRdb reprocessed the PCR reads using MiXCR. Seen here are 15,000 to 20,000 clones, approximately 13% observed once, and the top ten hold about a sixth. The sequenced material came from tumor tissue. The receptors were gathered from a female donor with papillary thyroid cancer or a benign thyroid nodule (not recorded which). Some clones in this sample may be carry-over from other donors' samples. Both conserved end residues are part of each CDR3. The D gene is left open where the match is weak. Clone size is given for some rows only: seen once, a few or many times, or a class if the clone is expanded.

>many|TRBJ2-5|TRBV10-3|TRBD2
CAIKTSAEETQYF
TGTGCCATCAAAACTAGCGCAGAAGAGACCCAGTACTTC
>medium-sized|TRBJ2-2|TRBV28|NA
CASSSEGRELFF
TGTGCCAGCAGCTCCGAGGGTAGGGAGCTGTTTTTT
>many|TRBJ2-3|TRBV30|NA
CAWSVWGNTDTQYF
TGTGCCTGGAGTGTTTGGGGCAACACAGATACGCAGTATTTT
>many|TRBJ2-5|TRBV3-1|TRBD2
CASSQPTSGGQETQYF
TGTGCCAGCAGCCAACCTACTAGCGGGGGGCAAGAGACCCAGTACTTC
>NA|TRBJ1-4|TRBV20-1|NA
CSARESSTNEKLFF
TGCAGTGCTAGAGAAAGTAGCACTAATGAAAAACTGTTTTTT
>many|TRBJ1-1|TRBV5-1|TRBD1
CASSLGDRNTEAFF
TGCGCCAGCAGCTTGGGGGACAGGAACACTGAAGCTTTCTTT
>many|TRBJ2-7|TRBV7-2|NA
CASSSPGTTSYEQYF
TGTGCCAGCAGCTCCCCGGGGACAACCTCCTACGAGCAGTACTTC
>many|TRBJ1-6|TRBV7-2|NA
CASSYGRPPLHF
TGTGCCAGCAGCTACGGGCGGCCACCCCTCCACTTT
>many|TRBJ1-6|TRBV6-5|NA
CASSYSTRSYNSPLHF
TGTGCCAGCAGTTACTCGACCCGCTCCTATAATTCACCCCTCCACTTT
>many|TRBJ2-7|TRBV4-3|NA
CASSQDWGQRLSYEQYF
TGCGCCAGCAGCCAAGATTGGGGACAAAGGCTCTCCTACGAGCAGTACTTC
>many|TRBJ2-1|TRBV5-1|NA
CASSFSGATYNEQFF
TGCGCCAGCAGCTTTTCCGGGGCAACCTACAATGAGCAGTTCTTC
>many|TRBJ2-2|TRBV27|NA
CASSSPRPTGELFF
TGTGCCAGCAGTTCACCAAGACCGACCGGGGAGCTGTTTTTT
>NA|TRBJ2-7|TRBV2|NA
CARRFRGVPYEQYF
TGTGCCAGACGTTTTCGAGGGGTTCCCTACGAGCAGTACTTC
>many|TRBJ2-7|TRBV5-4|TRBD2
CASSLQLAGDEQYF
TGTGCCAGCAGCTTGCAGTTAGCGGGAGACGAGCAGTACTTC
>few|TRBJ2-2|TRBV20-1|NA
CSARLGGPGTGELFF
TGCAGTGCTAGATTGGGGGGGCCGGGGACCGGGGAGCTGTTTTTT
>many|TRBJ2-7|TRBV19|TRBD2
CASSISSGNEQYF
TGTGCCAGTAGTATATCTAGCGGGAACGAGCAGTACTTC
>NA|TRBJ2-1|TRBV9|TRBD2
CASSELAASYNEQFF
TGTGCCAGCAGCGAACTAGCGGCCTCTTACAATGAGCAGTTCTTC
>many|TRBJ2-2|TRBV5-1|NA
CACSRGDRTGELFF
TGCGCTTGTAGTAGGGGAGATCGAACCGGGGAGCTGTTTTTT